These T cell receptor beta chains were read from a single sample in a study of blood T cell repertoires in COVID-19. Profiling relied on immunoSEQ multiplex PCR, and the TCRdb table lists in-frame clones only, not all of them. Here the sample spans hundreds of thousands of clones, 86% being singletons. Source material: peripheral blood. The receptors shown here come from a woman aged 55-70 years who had recovered from COVID-19. Both conserved end residues are part of each CDR3. Fields, in order: D gene, clone size, V gene, J gene, CDR3 protein, CDR3 DNA. A D gene is named only where the DNA matches it firmly. Not every row has a clone size; where given, it reads once, few, many or a size class.

D gene: TRBD1; clone size: .; V gene: TRBV5-1; J gene: TRBJ2-1; CDR3 protein: CASSLGQGTGGYNEQFF; CDR3 DNA: TGCGCCAGCAGTTTAGGCCAGGGGACAGGGGGTTACAATGAGCAGTTCTTC
D gene: TRBD2; clone size: .; V gene: TRBV13; J gene: TRBJ2-3; CDR3 protein: CASSSGLAGTSSTDTQYF; CDR3 DNA: TGTGCCAGCAGCTCGGGACTAGCGGGGACTTCTAGCACAGATACGCAGTATTTT
D gene: .; clone size: few; V gene: TRBV7-3; J gene: TRBJ1-2; CDR3 protein: CASSLGRLSYGYTF; CDR3 DNA: TGTGCCAGCAGCTTAGGCAGGTTATCCTATGGCTACACCTTC
D gene: .; clone size: .; V gene: TRBV19; J gene: TRBJ1-4; CDR3 protein: CASSILTVGTEKLFF; CDR3 DNA: TGTGCCAGTAGTATCCTGACAGTGGGTACTGAAAAACTGTTTTTT
D gene: .; clone size: once; V gene: TRBV9; J gene: TRBJ1-2; CDR3 protein: CASSVANFNYGYTF; CDR3 DNA: TGTGCCAGCAGCGTAGCAAATTTTAACTATGGCTACACCTTC
D gene: TRBD1; clone size: .; V gene: TRBV9; J gene: TRBJ2-1; CDR3 protein: CASSVGQYNEQFF; CDR3 DNA: TGTGCCAGCAGCGTGGGACAGTACAATGAGCAGTTCTTC
D gene: TRBD1; clone size: .; V gene: TRBV7-2; J gene: TRBJ1-2; CDR3 protein: CASSRQTGDPYGYTF; CDR3 DNA: TGTGCCAGCAGCCGCCAAACAGGGGACCCCTATGGCTACACCTTC
D gene: TRBD1; clone size: many; V gene: TRBV6-5; J gene: TRBJ2-7; CDR3 protein: CASSVIPTGDYEQYF; CDR3 DNA: TGTGCCAGCAGCGTAATACCGACAGGGGACTACGAGCAGTACTTC
D gene: .; clone size: .; V gene: TRBV2; J gene: TRBJ2-7; CDR3 protein: CASYPQGLRSYEQYF; CDR3 DNA: TGTGCCAGCTACCCTCAGGGACTTAGGTCCTACGAGCAGTACTTC
D gene: .; clone size: .; V gene: TRBV11-1; J gene: TRBJ2-1; CDR3 protein: CASSLETGILDEQFF; CDR3 DNA: TGTGCCAGCAGCTTAGAGACCGGGATATTAGATGAGCAGTTCTTC
D gene: TRBD1; clone size: .; V gene: TRBV7-3; J gene: TRBJ1-5; CDR3 protein: CASSYQFGQGVCGQPQHF; CDR3 DNA: TGTGCCAGCAGCTATCAGTTTGGACAGGGTGTGTGTGGTCAGCCCCAGCATTTT
D gene: TRBD1; clone size: .; V gene: TRBV10-3; J gene: TRBJ1-1; CDR3 protein: CAISAGGGNTEAFF; CDR3 DNA: TGTGCCATCAGTGCAGGGGGCGGGAACACTGAAGCTTTCTTT
D gene: TRBD1; clone size: once; V gene: TRBV28; J gene: TRBJ1-1; CDR3 protein: CASSLQGETEAFF; CDR3 DNA: TGTGCCAGCAGTTTACAGGGGGAGACTGAAGCTTTCTTT
D gene: .; clone size: .; V gene: TRBV12-3/TRBV12-4; J gene: TRBJ1-1; CDR3 protein: CASREQGFTEAFF; CDR3 DNA: TGTGCCAGCAGAGAACAGGGTTTCACTGAAGCTTTCTTT
D gene: .; clone size: .; V gene: TRBV19; J gene: TRBJ1-1; CDR3 protein: CASSIAPGTEAFF; CDR3 DNA: TGTGCCAGTAGTATAGCCCCCGGTACTGAAGCTTTCTTT
D gene: TRBD1; clone size: .; V gene: TRBV4-2; J gene: TRBJ2-5; CDR3 protein: CASSQDRMGQVQETQYF; CDR3 DNA: TGTGCCAGCAGCCAAGATCGAATGGGACAGGTACAAGAGACCCAGTACTTC
D gene: .; clone size: .; V gene: TRBV28; J gene: TRBJ1-4; CDR3 protein: CASSRATGAANEKLFF; CDR3 DNA: TGTGCCAGCAGCCGAGCTACAGGTGCAGCTAATGAAAAACTGTTTTTT
D gene: TRBD2; clone size: few; V gene: TRBV7-2; J gene: TRBJ2-1; CDR3 protein: CASSLERLAGASEQFF; CDR3 DNA: TGTGCCAGCAGCTTAGAGAGACTAGCGGGGGCCTCTGAGCAGTTCTTC
D gene: TRBD2; clone size: .; V gene: TRBV7-3; J gene: TRBJ2-1; CDR3 protein: CASSLDPSGELQFF; CDR3 DNA: TGTGCCAGCAGCTTAGATCCTAGCGGGGAGCTCCAGTTCTTC
D gene: TRBD2; clone size: once; V gene: TRBV6-6; J gene: TRBJ2-2; CDR3 protein: CASRPGLAGWTGELFF; CDR3 DNA: TGTGCCAGCAGACCAGGACTAGCGGGGTGGACCGGGGAGCTGTTTTTT
D gene: .; clone size: .; V gene: TRBV12-3/TRBV12-4; J gene: TRBJ2-1; CDR3 protein: CASGSGSYNEQFF; CDR3 DNA: TGTGCCAGCGGTTCAGGCTCCTACAATGAGCAGTTCTTC
D gene: .; clone size: once; V gene: TRBV2; J gene: TRBJ2-5; CDR3 protein: CASSEGVYQETQYF; CDR3 DNA: TGTGCCAGCAGTGAAGGAGTGTACCAAGAGACCCAGTACTTC
D gene: TRBD1; clone size: .; V gene: TRBV23-1; J gene: TRBJ2-7; CDR3 protein: CASTPQGRESYEQYF; CDR3 DNA: TGCGCCAGCACGCCACAGGGGAGAGAGTCCTACGAGCAGTACTTC
D gene: .; clone size: .; V gene: TRBV5-1; J gene: TRBJ2-5; CDR3 protein: CASSPRSEETQYF; CDR3 DNA: TGCGCCAGCTCCCCCAGGTCAGAAGAGACCCAGTACTTC
D gene: TRBD2; clone size: .; V gene: TRBV25-1; J gene: TRBJ2-3; CDR3 protein: CASSELVGLAVTDTQYF; CDR3 DNA: TGTGCCAGCAGTGAATTGGTGGGACTAGCGGTTACAGATACGCAGTATTTT
D gene: .; clone size: .; V gene: TRBV5-1; J gene: TRBJ1-6; CDR3 protein: CASSLGASNSPLHF; CDR3 DNA: TGCGCCAGCAGCTTAGGGGCGAGTAATTCACCCCTCCACTTT
D gene: TRBD2; clone size: .; V gene: TRBV6-5; J gene: TRBJ2-5; CDR3 protein: CASIGGGPRETQYF; CDR3 DNA: TGTGCCAGCATCGGGGGGGGCCCCAGAGAGACCCAGTACTTC
D gene: .; clone size: .; V gene: TRBV2; J gene: TRBJ1-1; CDR3 protein: CASSPVNTEAFF; CDR3 DNA: TGTGCCAGCAGTCCAGTAAACACTGAAGCTTTCTTT
D gene: .; clone size: .; V gene: TRBV11-2; J gene: TRBJ2-1; CDR3 protein: CASSLGGAPYNEQFF; CDR3 DNA: TGTGCCAGCAGCTTGGGCGGGGCCCCCTACAATGAGCAGTTCTTC
D gene: .; clone size: few; V gene: TRBV6-2/TRBV6-3; J gene: TRBJ1-3; CDR3 protein: CASSLRGNTIYF; CDR3 DNA: TGTGCCAGCAGCTTACGGGGAAACACCATATATTTT
D gene: .; clone size: .; V gene: TRBV9; J gene: TRBJ2-1; CDR3 protein: CASSVGGLRGYEQFF; CDR3 DNA: TGTGCCAGCAGCGTCGGTGGTCTAAGGGGCTATGAGCAGTTCTTC
D gene: .; clone size: once; V gene: TRBV10-3; J gene: TRBJ1-1; CDR3 protein: CAISGVNLNTEAFF; CDR3 DNA: TGTGCCATCAGTGGCGTCAACCTGAACACTGAAGCTTTCTTT
D gene: .; clone size: .; V gene: TRBV6-2/TRBV6-3; J gene: TRBJ1-4; CDR3 protein: CASSGPGREKLFF; CDR3 DNA: TGTGCCAGCAGTGGGCCCGGTAGGGAAAAACTGTTTTTT
D gene: TRBD1; clone size: .; V gene: TRBV19; J gene: TRBJ1-1; CDR3 protein: CASSIAPDRGEAFF; CDR3 DNA: TGTGCCAGTAGTATAGCCCCCGACAGGGGGGAGGCTTTCTTT
D gene: TRBD1; clone size: .; V gene: TRBV5-3; J gene: TRBJ1-1; CDR3 protein: CARSGGQGGTEAFF; CDR3 DNA: TGTGCCAGAAGCGGAGGACAGGGGGGCACTGAAGCTTTCTTT
D gene: TRBD2; clone size: .; V gene: TRBV10-1; J gene: TRBJ2-3; CDR3 protein: CASSEPSEAAGSQPGDTQYF; CDR3 DNA: TGCGCCAGCAGTGAGCCTAGCGAGGCAGCGGGGAGCCAACCGGGAGATACGCAGTATTTT
D gene: .; clone size: .; V gene: TRBV9; J gene: TRBJ1-1; CDR3 protein: CASSATGGMNTEAFF; CDR3 DNA: TGTGCCAGCAGCGCCACCGGCGGTATGAACACTGAAGCTTTCTTT
D gene: .; clone size: few; V gene: TRBV7-2; J gene: TRBJ2-1; CDR3 protein: CASSRRQVNNEQFF; CDR3 DNA: TGTGCCAGCAGTCGAAGACAGGTTAACAATGAGCAGTTCTTC
D gene: TRBD1; clone size: .; V gene: TRBV5-1; J gene: TRBJ2-7; CDR3 protein: CASSRGQGSSYEQYF; CDR3 DNA: TGCGCCAGCAGCAGGGGACAGGGAAGCTCCTACGAGCAGTACTTC
D gene: .; clone size: .; V gene: TRBV7-2; J gene: TRBJ1-5; CDR3 protein: CASSLDRALGQPQHF; CDR3 DNA: TGTGCCAGCAGCTTAGACAGGGCTCTAGGTCAGCCCCAGCATTTT
D gene: .; clone size: .; V gene: TRBV6-5; J gene: TRBJ1-5; CDR3 protein: CATAGGGLNQPQHF; CDR3 DNA: TGTGCCACGGCGGGGGGGGGATTGAATCAGCCCCAGCATTTT
D gene: TRBD1; clone size: .; V gene: TRBV11-2; J gene: TRBJ2-7; CDR3 protein: CASHPDRDYEQYF; CDR3 DNA: TGTGCCAGCCACCCAGACAGGGACTACGAGCAGTACTTC
D gene: TRBD1; clone size: .; V gene: TRBV6-5; J gene: TRBJ1-2; CDR3 protein: CASSVVTGAVGYTF; CDR3 DNA: TGTGCCAGCAGCGTAGTCACAGGGGCGGTTGGCTACACCTTC
D gene: TRBD1; clone size: few; V gene: TRBV4-3; J gene: TRBJ1-4; CDR3 protein: CASSHGQGGEKLFF; CDR3 DNA: TGCGCCAGCAGCCACGGACAGGGGGGGGAAAAACTGTTTTTT
D gene: .; clone size: .; V gene: TRBV5-1; J gene: TRBJ2-3; CDR3 protein: CASSRGTRHTDTQYF; CDR3 DNA: TGCGCCAGCAGCAGGGGGACCCGCCACACAGATACGCAGTATTTT
D gene: .; clone size: .; V gene: TRBV20-1; J gene: TRBJ2-2; CDR3 protein: CSANDGGRRDTGELFF; CDR3 DNA: TGCAGTGCTAATGACGGCGGGCGCCGGGACACCGGGGAGCTGTTTTTT